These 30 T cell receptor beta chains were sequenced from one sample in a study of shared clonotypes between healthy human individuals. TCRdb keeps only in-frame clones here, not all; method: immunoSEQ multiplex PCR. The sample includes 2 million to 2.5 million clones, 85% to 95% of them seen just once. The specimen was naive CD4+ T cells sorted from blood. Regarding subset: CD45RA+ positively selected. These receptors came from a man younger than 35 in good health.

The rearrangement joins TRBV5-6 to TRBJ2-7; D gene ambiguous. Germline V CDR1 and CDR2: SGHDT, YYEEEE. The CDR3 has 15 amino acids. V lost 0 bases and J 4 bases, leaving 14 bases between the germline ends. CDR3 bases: TGTGCCAGCAGCTTGGGACGGTCCTCCGGGTACGAGCAGTACTTC. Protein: CASSLGRSSGYEQYF.

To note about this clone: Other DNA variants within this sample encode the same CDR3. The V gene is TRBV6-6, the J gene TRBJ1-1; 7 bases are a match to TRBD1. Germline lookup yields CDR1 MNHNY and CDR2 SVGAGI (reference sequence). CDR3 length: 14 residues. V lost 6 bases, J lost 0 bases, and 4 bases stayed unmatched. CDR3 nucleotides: TGTGCCAGCAGCCGACAGGGTATGAACACTGAAGCTTTCTTT. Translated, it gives CASSRQGMNTEAFF.

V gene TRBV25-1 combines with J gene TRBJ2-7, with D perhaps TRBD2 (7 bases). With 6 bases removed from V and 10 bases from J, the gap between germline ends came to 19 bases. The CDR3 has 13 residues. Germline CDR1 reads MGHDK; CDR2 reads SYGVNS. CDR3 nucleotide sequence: TGTGCCAGCAGCTTTGGGGGGGCCCGTGGACAGTACTTC. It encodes CASSFGGARGQYF.

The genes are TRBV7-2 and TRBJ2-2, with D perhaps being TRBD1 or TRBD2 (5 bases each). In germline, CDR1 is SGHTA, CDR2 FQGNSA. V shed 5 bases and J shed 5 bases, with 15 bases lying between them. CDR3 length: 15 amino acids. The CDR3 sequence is CASSVNRGQTGELFF. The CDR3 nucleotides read TGTGCCAGCAGCGTTAACCGGGGCCAAACCGGGGAGCTGTTTTTT.

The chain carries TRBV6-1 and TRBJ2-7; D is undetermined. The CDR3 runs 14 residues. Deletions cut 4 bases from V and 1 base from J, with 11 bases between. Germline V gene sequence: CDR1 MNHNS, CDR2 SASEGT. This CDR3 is CASSGFYPSYEQYF. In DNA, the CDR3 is TGTGCCAGCAGTGGTTTTTATCCGTCCTACGAGCAGTACTTC.

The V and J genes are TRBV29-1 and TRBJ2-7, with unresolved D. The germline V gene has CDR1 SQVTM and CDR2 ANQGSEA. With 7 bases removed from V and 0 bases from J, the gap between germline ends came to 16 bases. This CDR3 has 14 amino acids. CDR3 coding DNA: TGCAGCGCCGCGCCGCAGGTCGGCTCCTACGAGCAGTACTTC. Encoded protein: CSAAPQVGSYEQYF.

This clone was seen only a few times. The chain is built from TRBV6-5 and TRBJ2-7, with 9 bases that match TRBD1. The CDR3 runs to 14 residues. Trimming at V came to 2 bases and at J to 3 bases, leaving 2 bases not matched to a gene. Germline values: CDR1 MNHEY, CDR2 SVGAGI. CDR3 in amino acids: CASSYGTGYYEQYF. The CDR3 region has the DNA TGTGCCAGCAGTTACGGGACAGGGTACTACGAGCAGTACTTC.

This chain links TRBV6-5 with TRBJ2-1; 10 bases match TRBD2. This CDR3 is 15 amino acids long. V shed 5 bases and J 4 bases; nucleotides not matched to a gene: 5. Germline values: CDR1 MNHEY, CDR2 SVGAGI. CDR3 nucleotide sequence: TGTGCCAGCAGTCCGGGACTAGCGTTTTACAATGAGCAGTTCTTC. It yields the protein CASSPGLAFYNEQFF.

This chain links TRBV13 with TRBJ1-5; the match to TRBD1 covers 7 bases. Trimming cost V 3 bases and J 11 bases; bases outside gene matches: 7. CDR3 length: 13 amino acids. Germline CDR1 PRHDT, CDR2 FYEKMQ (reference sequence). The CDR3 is CASSLDPQGAQHF. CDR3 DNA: TGTGCCAGCAGCTTGGACCCCCAGGGGGCCCAGCATTTT.

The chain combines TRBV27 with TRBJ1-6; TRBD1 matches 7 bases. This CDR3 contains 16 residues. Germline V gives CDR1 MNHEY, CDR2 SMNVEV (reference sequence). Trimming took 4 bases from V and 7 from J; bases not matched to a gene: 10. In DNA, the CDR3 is TGTGCCAGCAGTTCAGATTTGACAGGGCGGAATTCACCCCTCCACTTT. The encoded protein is CASSSDLTGRNSPLHF.

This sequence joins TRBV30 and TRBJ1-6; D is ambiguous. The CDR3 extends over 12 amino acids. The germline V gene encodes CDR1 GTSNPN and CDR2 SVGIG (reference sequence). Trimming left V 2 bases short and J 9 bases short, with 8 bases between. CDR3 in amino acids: CAWSLTSSPLHF. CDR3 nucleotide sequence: TGTGCCTGGAGTCTTACGAGTTCACCCCTCCACTTT. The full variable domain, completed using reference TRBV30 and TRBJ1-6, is SQTIHQWPATLVQPVGSPLSLECTVEGTSNPNLYWYRQAAGRGLQLLFYSVGIGQISSEVPQNLSASRPQDRQFILSSKKLLLSDSGFYLCAWSLTSSPLHFGNGTRLTVT.

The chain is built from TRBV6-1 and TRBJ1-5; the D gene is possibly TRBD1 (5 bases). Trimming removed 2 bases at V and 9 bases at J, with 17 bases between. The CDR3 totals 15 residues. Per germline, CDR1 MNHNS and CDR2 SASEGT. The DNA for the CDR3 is TGTGCCAGCAGTGAATTGCGGGGGTACTCTGGGCCCCAGCATTTT. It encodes CASSELRGYSGPQHF.

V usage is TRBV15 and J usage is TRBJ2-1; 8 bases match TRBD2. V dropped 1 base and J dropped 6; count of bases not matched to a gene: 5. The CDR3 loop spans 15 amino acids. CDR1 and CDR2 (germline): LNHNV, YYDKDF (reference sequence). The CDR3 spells CATSRGGTSTNEQFF. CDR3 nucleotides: TGTGCCACCAGCAGAGGAGGGACTAGTACCAATGAGCAGTTCTTC.

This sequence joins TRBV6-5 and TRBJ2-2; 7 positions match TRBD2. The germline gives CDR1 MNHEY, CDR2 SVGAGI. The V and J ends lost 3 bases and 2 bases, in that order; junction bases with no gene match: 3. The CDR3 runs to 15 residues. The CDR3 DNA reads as TGTGCCAGCAGTTATGGACTAGAAAACACCGGGGAGCTGTTTTTT. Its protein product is CASSYGLENTGELFF.

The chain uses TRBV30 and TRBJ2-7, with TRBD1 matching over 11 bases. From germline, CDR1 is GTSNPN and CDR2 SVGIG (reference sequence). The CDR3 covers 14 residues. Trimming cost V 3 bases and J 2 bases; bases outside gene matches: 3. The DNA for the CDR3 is TGTGCCTGGAGGAGGGGACAGGGGGCCTACGAGCAGTACTTC. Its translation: CAWRRGQGAYEQYF.

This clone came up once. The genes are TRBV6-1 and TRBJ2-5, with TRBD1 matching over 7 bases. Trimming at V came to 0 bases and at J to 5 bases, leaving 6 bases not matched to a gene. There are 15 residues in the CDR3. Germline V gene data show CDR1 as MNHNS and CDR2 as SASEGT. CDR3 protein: CASSEALGGWETQYF. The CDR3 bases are TGTGCCAGCAGTGAAGCGCTAGGGGGCTGGGAGACCCAGTACTTC.

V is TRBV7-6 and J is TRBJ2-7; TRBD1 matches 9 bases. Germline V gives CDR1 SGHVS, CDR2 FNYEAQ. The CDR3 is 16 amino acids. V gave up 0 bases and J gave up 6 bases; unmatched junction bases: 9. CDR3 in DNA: TGTGCCAGCAGCTTAGCCACAGGGGGCACGTACTCCGAGCAGTACTTC. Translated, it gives CASSLATGGTYSEQYF.

The CDR3 loop reads CASSMQGNTDTQYF. DNA of the CDR3: TGTGCCAGTAGTATGCAGGGCAACACAGATACGCAGTATTTT. The V call is TRBV19, the J call TRBJ2-3, with D maybe TRBD1 (5 bases). CDR1 LNHDA and CDR2 SQIVND come from the germline V gene (reference sequence). Trimming left V 3 bases short and J 2 bases short, with 9 bases between. The CDR3 covers 14 residues.

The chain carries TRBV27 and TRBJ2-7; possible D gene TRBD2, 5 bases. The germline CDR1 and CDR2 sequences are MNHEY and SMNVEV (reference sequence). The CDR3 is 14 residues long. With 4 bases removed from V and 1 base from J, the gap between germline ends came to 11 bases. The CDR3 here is CASSYVSGSYEQYF. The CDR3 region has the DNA TGTGCCAGCAGTTACGTGAGCGGATCCTACGAGCAGTACTTC.

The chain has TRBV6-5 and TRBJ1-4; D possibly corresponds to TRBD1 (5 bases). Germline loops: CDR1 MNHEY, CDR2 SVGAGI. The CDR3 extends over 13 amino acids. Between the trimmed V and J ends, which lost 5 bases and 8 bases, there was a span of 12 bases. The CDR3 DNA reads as TGTGCCAGCAGTGGGGGTCCCACGGAAAAACTGTTTTTT. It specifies CASSGGPTEKLFF.

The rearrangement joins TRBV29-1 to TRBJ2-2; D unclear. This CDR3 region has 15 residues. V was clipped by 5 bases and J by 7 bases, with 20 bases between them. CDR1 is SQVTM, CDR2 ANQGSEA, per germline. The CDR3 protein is CSVSGWINFGGELFF. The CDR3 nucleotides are TGCAGCGTTTCTGGCTGGATAAACTTCGGCGGGGAGCTGTTTTTT.

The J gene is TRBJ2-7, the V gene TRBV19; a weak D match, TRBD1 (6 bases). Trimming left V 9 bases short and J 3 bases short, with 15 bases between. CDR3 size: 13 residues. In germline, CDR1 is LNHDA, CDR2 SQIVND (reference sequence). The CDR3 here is CASQDSYGYEQYF. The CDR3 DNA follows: TGTGCCAGCCAGGACAGCTACGGCTACGAGCAGTACTTC.

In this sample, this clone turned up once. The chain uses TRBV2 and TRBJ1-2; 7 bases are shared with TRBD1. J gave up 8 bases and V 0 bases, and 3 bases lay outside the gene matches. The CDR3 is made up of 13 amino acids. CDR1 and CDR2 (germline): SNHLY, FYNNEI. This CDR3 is CASSEATGKGYTF. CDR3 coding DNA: TGTGCCAGCAGTGAAGCGACAGGGAAGGGCTACACCTTC.

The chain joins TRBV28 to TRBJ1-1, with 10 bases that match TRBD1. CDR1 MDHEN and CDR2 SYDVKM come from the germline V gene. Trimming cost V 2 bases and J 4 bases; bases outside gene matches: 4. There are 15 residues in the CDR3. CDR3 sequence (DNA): TGTGCCAGCAGTTTAGCGGGACAGGGGACCACTGAAGCTTTCTTT. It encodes CASSLAGQGTTEAFF.

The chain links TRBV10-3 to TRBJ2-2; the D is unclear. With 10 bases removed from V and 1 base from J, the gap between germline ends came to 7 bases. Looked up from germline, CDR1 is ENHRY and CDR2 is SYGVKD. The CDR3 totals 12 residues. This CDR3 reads CASRQNTGELFF. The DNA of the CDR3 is TGTGCCAGCCGACAGAACACCGGGGAGCTGTTTTTT.

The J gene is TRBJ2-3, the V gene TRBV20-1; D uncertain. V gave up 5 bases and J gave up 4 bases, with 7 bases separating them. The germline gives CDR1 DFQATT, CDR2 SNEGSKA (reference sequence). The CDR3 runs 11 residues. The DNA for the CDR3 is TGCAGTGCTTTGCGATCAGATACGCAGTATTTT. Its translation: CSALRSDTQYF.

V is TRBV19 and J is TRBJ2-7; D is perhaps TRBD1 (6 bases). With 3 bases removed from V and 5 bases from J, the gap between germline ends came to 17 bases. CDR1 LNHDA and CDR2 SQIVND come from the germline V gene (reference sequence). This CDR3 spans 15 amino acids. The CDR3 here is CASSIGLQGPHEQYF. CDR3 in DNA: TGTGCCAGTAGTATCGGACTCCAGGGGCCCCACGAGCAGTACTTC.

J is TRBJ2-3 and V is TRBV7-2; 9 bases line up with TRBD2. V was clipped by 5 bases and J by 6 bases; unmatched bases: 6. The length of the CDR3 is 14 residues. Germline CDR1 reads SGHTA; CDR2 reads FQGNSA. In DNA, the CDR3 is TGTGCCAGCAGCACTAGCGGGCAGTACGATACGCAGTATTTT. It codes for CASSTSGQYDTQYF. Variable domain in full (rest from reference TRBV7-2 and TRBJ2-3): GAGVSQSPSNKVTEKGKDVELRCDPISGHTALYWYRQSLGQGLEFLIYFQGNSAPDKSGLPSDRFSAERTGGSVSTLTIQRTQQEDSAVYLCASSTSGQYDTQYFGPGTRLTVL.

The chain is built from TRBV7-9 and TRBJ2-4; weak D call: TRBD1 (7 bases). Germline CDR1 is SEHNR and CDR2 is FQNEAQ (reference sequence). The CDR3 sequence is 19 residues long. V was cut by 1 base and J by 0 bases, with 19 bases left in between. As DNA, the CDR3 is TGTGCCAGCAGCTTAGGTGCTGGGGCAGGGGGACTAGCCAAAAACATTCAGTACTTC. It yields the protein CASSLGAGAGGLAKNIQYF.

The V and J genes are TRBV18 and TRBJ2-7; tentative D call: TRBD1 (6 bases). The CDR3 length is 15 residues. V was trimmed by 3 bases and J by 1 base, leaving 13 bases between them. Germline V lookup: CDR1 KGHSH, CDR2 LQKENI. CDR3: CASSPTQQGSYEQYF. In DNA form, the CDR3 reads TGTGCCAGCTCACCCACACAACAGGGTTCCTACGAGCAGTACTTC.